This T cell receptor beta chain was profiled in a study of Tregs in tolerant kidney transplant recipients. Germline-derived CDR1 and CDR2 are LGHNT and FRNRAP. V was clipped by 7 bases and J by 3 bases, with 15 bases between them. CDR3 size: 14 residues. Some clones are missing from TCRdb's copy, which holds only in-frame ones; the method was immunoSEQ multiplex PCR. Here the sample spans some 240,000 clones, roughly 84% being singletons. Sequences were obtained from CD4+ T cells from blood. V usage is TRBV12-5 and J usage is TRBJ1-1, with D perhaps matching TRBD1 (5 bases). This TCR derives from a human donor in good health. The DNA for the CDR3 is TGTGCTAGTGCCTTGGGGGGGTCGTACACTGAAGCTTTCTTT. This translates into CASALGGSYTEAFF.